The T cell receptor beta chain described here comes from a study of OX40 agonist ivuxolimab in advanced cancers. The study's findings and limits: Doses of 0.1 to 3.0 mg/kg were accompanied by clonal expansion of CD4+ and CD8+ blood T cells by week 6.

A word on this clone: What it binds is not known.

The V gene end was trimmed by 4 bases and the J gene end by 2 bases; junction bases not matched to a gene: 16. Germline CDR1 SEHNR, CDR2 FQNEAQ (reference sequence). CDR3 length equals 19 residues. Here immunoSEQ multiplex PCR was the method, and the copy in TCRdb shows in-frame clones only, minus some. Seen here are around 35,000 clones, 85% to 90% observed once, and the top ten hold about 2.4%. The rearrangement links TRBV7-9 to TRBJ2-3; 9 bases are shared with TRBD1. The TCR originated in an adult with an advanced solid tumor such as melanoma, head and neck, liver or kidney cancer. Here the sequenced sample was CD4+ or CD8+ T cells sorted from blood, taken in a trial of the OX40 agonist ivuxolimab. The CDR3 here is CASSSRQGGSIGVTDTQYF. CDR3 nucleotides: TGTGCCAGCAGCTCTCGACAGGGGGGAAGTATCGGTGTCACAGATACGCAGTATTTT.